Only a few counts were recorded for the clone carrying this T cell receptor beta chain. The target antigen is unknown. One junction end does not reproduce the germline sequence, and a read error may be involved. This specimen belongs to a study of T cell repertoires in cytomegalovirus infection. In the study overall: Signatures in public TCR beta sequences pointed to both CMV infection and matching HLA type. Study-level findings and limits: The ex vivo response showed dominance by HLA-C-restricted CMV-specific TCR beta clonotypes.

The germline V gene encodes CDR1 SGHRS and CDR2 YFSETQ. The CDR3 is made up of 16 amino acids. TCRdb passed the reads through MiXCR, listing each CDR3 protein once. The repertoire includes 170,000 or so distinct CDR3 sequences, approximately 15% of them detected once, and 25% to 30% sits in the top ten. Input material: PBMCs. The TCR was taken from a human donor in good health (CMV status not recorded). Some clones in this sample may be carry-over from other donors' samples. The chain joins TRBV5-1 to TRBJ2-2; 9 bases agree with TRBD1. CDR3 coding DNA: TGCGCCAGCAGTTTGGAACAGGGGGCGGTGGCCGGGGAGCTGTTTTTT. Protein sequence: CASSLEQGAVAGELFF.